The text below deals with one T cell receptor beta chain. The CDR3 has 13 residues. Trimming pared 4 bases from V and 3 bases from J, leaving 9 bases between. From germline, CDR1 is SGHDN and CDR2 FVKESK. The data stem from a study of blood T cell repertoires in COVID-19. Study summary: Researchers got acute and convalescent COVID-19 samples from the United States, Italy and Spain. PBMCs, B-cell-depleted T cells, or T cells were the source of the cDNA or gDNA that made up the material.

Original handling: For nucleated cells, counts were estimated from reference gene primer amplification. Clones were read by immunoSEQ multiplex PCR, and TCRdb kept only the in-frame ones, dropping some. V and J calls and clone size are those listed in that table; D and trimming were worked out from the DNA. The sample holds about 58,000 clones, approximately 90% seen once. The sequenced sample was peripheral blood. This sequence joins TRBV14 and TRBJ1-1; D uncertain. The TCR was taken from an older woman with active COVID-19. CDR3 loop: CASSPTRDTEAFF. DNA for the CDR3: TGTGCCAGCAGCCCAACGAGGGACACTGAAGCTTTCTTT.